The T cell receptor (beta chain) under discussion was sequenced for a study of shared clonotypes between healthy human individuals. The V gene end was trimmed by 2 bases and the J gene end by 2 bases; junction bases not matched to a gene: 7. The length of the CDR3 is 17 residues. In germline, CDR1 is SGHRS, CDR2 YFSETQ. As to this clone: Antigen: not known.

Study-level findings and limits: In contrast to clonotypes shared by all four donors, non-shared clonotypes had lower generation probabilities.

The protocol was immunoSEQ multiplex PCR, while the TCRdb copy is restricted to in-frame clones and leaves out a portion. The repertoire holds roughly 700,000 clones, over 65% seen once, with under 2% in the top ten. The sequencing sample was made of memory CD4+ T cells sorted from blood. As to subset: CD45RA-negative fraction. The chain recombines TRBV5-1 with TRBJ2-3; the match to TRBD2 covers 11 bases. The TCR comes from a woman in her twenties or thirties in good health. CDR3 amino acids: CASSFSLAGDPTDTQYF. The CDR3 nucleotides are TGCGCCAGCAGCTTCTCACTAGCGGGAGACCCCACAGATACGCAGTATTTT.